This is a list of T cell receptor beta chains from one sample in a study of neoadjuvant anti-PD-1 for oral cavity cancer. TCRdb's table, derived via immunoSEQ multiplex PCR, lists solely in-frame clones and lacks some. The sample has roughly 25,000 clones, about 27% seen once. The sample consisted of tumor tissue, taken after nivolumab (anti-PD-1) treatment. These receptors all come from a person between 40 and 80 years old with oral cavity squamous cell carcinoma. CDR3s include the opening cysteine and the closing phenylalanine or tryptophan. A D gene is named only where the DNA matches it firmly. Size tells how often a clone was seen (once, few, many) or the class of an expanded clone, and some rows leave it out.

j_gene,abundance,v_gene,d_gene,CDR3nt,CDR3aa
TRBJ1-2,.,TRBV7-9,.,TGTGCCAGCAGCCGCGGTATTGCGGGGCTTGGAGGCTACACCTTC,CASSRGIAGLGGYTF
TRBJ2-1,.,TRBV5-1,TRBD1,TGCGCCAGCAGCCCCGCGGACAGGGGGAAGTACAATGAGCAGTTCTTC,CASSPADRGKYNEQFF
TRBJ2-7,many,TRBV11-2,.,TGTGCCAGCAGCTTAACGGACGGGTCCTACGAGCAGTACTTC,CASSLTDGSYEQYF
TRBJ2-3,few,TRBV14,TRBD2,TGTGCCAGCAGCCAAGATAGGCTAGCGGGGGGAGATACGCAGTATTTT,CASSQDRLAGGDTQYF
TRBJ2-7,.,TRBV7-2,.,TGTGCCAGCAGCTCCTCTCAGGGGAGCCACGAGCAGTACTTC,CASSSSQGSHEQYF
TRBJ2-3,few,TRBV5-1,TRBD2,TGCGCCAGCAGCTTGGCTAGCGGGGGCCCAGATACGCAGTATTTT,CASSLASGGPDTQYF
TRBJ2-7,.,TRBV4-1,.,TGCGCCAGCAGTGGAATGTCCTACGAGCAGTACTTC,CASSGMSYEQYF
TRBJ1-4,few,TRBV5-6,.,TGTGCCAGCAGCTTGCAGGGGACTAATGAAAAACTGTTTTTT,CASSLQGTNEKLFF
TRBJ2-5,once,TRBV7-3,TRBD1,TGTGCCAGCAGCACAGGGACAGCTCAAGAGACCCAGTACTTC,CASSTGTAQETQYF
TRBJ1-5,.,TRBV19,.,TGTGCCAGTACCCCATGGGGGCAGGGTGGCAATCAGCCCCAGCATTTT,CASTPWGQGGNQPQHF
TRBJ1-1,.,TRBV6-6,.,TGTGCCAGCAGTCCAGGTTTTGGACTGAGGAACACTGAAGCTTTCTTT,CASSPGFGLRNTEAFF
TRBJ1-1,many,TRBV18,TRBD1,TGTGCCAGCTCAGCCGGGACAGAAAACACTGAAGCTTTCTTT,CASSAGTENTEAFF
TRBJ2-7,few,TRBV6-5,TRBD1,TGTGCCAGCAAGCAAACCGGGACAGGGGACCACGAGCAGTACTTC,CASKQTGTGDHEQYF
TRBJ1-2,.,TRBV7-2,.,TGTGCCAGCAGCCTCGGGGGACATGACTATGGCTACACCTTC,CASSLGGHDYGYTF
TRBJ2-2,.,TRBV9,.,TGTGCCAGCAGCGTCGGAGGGAAGAACACCGGGGAGCTGTTTTTT,CASSVGGKNTGELFF
TRBJ2-7,.,TRBV7-6,.,TGTGCCAGCAGCTTAGTCCTTGGTGCACAGGGTCCCGACGAGCAGTACTTC,CASSLVLGAQGPDEQYF
TRBJ2-5,.,TRBV27,.,TGTGCCAGCAGTTTACGATCGGGGGAGGAGACCCAGTACTTC,CASSLRSGEETQYF
TRBJ1-2,many,TRBV14,.,TGTGCCAGCAGCCCCGGGGGCTATGGCTACACCTTC,CASSPGGYGYTF
TRBJ2-3,.,TRBV28,.,TGTGCCAGCAGTTTGGGTGGGGTCACAGATACGCAGTATTTT,CASSLGGVTDTQYF
TRBJ1-1,.,TRBV15,.,TGTGCCACCAGCAGAGGAATCGGTAGGAGGGACACTGAAGCTTTCTTT,CATSRGIGRRDTEAFF
TRBJ2-5,.,TRBV11-2,TRBD2,TGTGCCAGCAGCTTACACGGACTAGCGGGGGTCCAAGAGACCCAGTACTTC,CASSLHGLAGVQETQYF
TRBJ1-3,.,TRBV5-1,.,TGCGCCAGCAGCCCAGGACAAACGAGAAACACCATATATTTT,CASSPGQTRNTIYF
TRBJ2-7,.,TRBV4-1,TRBD2,TGCGCCAGCAGCCAAGGATGGACAGCGGGAGGGTACGAGCAGTACTTC,CASSQGWTAGGYEQYF
TRBJ2-1,.,TRBV19,TRBD2,TGTGCCAGTAGTATAGGGGGGCTAGCGGGGTACAATGAGCAGTTCTTC,CASSIGGLAGYNEQFF
TRBJ2-3,.,TRBV6-5,.,TGTGCCAGCAGTTACTCGTACACCCGGGGAGGAGATACGCAGTATTTT,CASSYSYTRGGDTQYF
TRBJ2-1,.,TRBV5-4,.,TGTGCCAGCAGCGCCCGACTAGTCCTCTCCTACAATGAGCAGTTCTTC,CASSARLVLSYNEQFF
TRBJ1-3,.,TRBV30,.,TGTGCCTGGAGTTTGGCAGGAAACACCATATATTTT,CAWSLAGNTIYF
TRBJ2-7,few,TRBV5-1,.,TGCGCCAGCTCCCCGGCTCTACAGAGCACCTCCTCCTACGAGCAGTACTTC,CASSPALQSTSSYEQYF
TRBJ1-2,.,TRBV5-1,.,TGCGCCAGCAGCGCGTTACAGGGTCTCTATGGCTACACCTTC,CASSALQGLYGYTF
TRBJ2-2,.,TRBV10-1,.,TGCGCCAGCAGTGAGTGGCGGTTCGGCGGGGAGCTGTTTTTT,CASSEWRFGGELFF
TRBJ1-2,few,TRBV29-1,.,TGCAGCGGCGACCGAGGGGTAGGCTATGGCTACACCTTC,CSGDRGVGYGYTF
TRBJ1-2,once,TRBV30,.,TGTGCCTGGAGTGGAGGTGACGGTACTAACTATGGCTACACCTTC,CAWSGGDGTNYGYTF
TRBJ2-3,.,TRBV6-4,TRBD2,TGTGCCAGCAGTGCCACTAGCGGGGGCACAGATACGCAGTATTTT,CASSATSGGTDTQYF
TRBJ2-7,few,TRBV11-2,.,TGTGCCAGCAGTCCTATCAGGGGGGAGCGTGCCTACGAGCAGTACTTC,CASSPIRGERAYEQYF
TRBJ2-3,.,TRBV28,.,TGTGCCAGCAGTTTGGCCCACGTTGGAGATACGCAGTATTTT,CASSLAHVGDTQYF
TRBJ1-4,few,TRBV18,TRBD1,TGTGCCAGCTCACTCGGGGGCAGGGGGCGTGAAAAACTGTTTTTT,CASSLGGRGREKLFF
TRBJ2-2,few,TRBV18,.,TGTGCCAGCTCACCGGACATAATATTCACCGGGGAGCTGTTTTTT,CASSPDIIFTGELFF
TRBJ2-7,few,TRBV5-1,.,TGCGCCAGCAGCTTGGCCTATTCGAATCTAGTCGGGTACTACGAGCAGTACTTC,CASSLAYSNLVGYYEQYF
TRBJ2-3,.,TRBV5-4,.,TGTGCCAGCAGCCAAGGGACGGCAGATACGCAGTATTTT,CASSQGTADTQYF
TRBJ2-7,few,TRBV6-6,.,TGTGCCAGCAGTACATATCGACAGCCTAATTACTACGAGCAGTACTTC,CASSTYRQPNYYEQYF
TRBJ1-1,few,TRBV4-1,.,TGCGCCAGTCACCCTTTAATACGGGGGCGGATGAACACTGAAGCTTTCTTT,CASHPLIRGRMNTEAFF